A selection of T cell receptor beta chains follows, all from one sample in a study of blood T cell repertoires in COVID-19. Generated by immunoSEQ multiplex PCR, the TCRdb table keeps only in-frame clones and is missing some. The data show 150,000 to 160,000 clones, 83% seen once. Sequencing was carried out using peripheral blood. These receptor sequences come from a woman aged 60-75 years with COVID-19, enrolled during active disease. The CDR3 runs from the conserved cysteine through the conserved F or W. The order of the fields is D gene, clone size, J gene, V gene, CDR3 DNA, CDR3 protein. The D gene is left open where the match is weak. Clone size, where shown, is once, few, many, or a class for clones that have expanded.

TRBD1 once TRBJ1-6 TRBV2 TGTGCCAGCAGTGGTAGGGCCGGGACAGGGTACAATTCACCCCTCCACTTT CASSGRAGTGYNSPLHF
TRBD1 . TRBJ2-5 TRBV5-6 TGTGCCAGCAGCTTTGACAGGACAGGGGCGGTGGGGGAGACCCAGTACTTC CASSFDRTGAVGETQYF
. . TRBJ2-5 TRBV7-9 TGTGCCAGCAGCTTATCCAGGGGAGAGACCCAGTACTTC CASSLSRGETQYF
TRBD1 . TRBJ1-5 TRBV6-5 TGTGCCAGCAAGACAGGGGGAGGGCCCCAGCATTTT CASKTGGGPQHF
TRBD2 many TRBJ2-2 TRBV10-2 TGCGCCAGCAGTGCAAAAGCGGGGGGCACCGGGGAGCTGTTTTTT CASSAKAGGTGELFF
TRBD1 . TRBJ1-5 TRBV2 TGTGCCAGCGAGCCAGGGGGTGGTGGCAATCAGCCCCAGCATTTT CASEPGGGGNQPQHF
TRBD1 . TRBJ1-2 TRBV19 TGTGCCAGTAGCCTAGGTCCCGACAGGGGTAACTATGGCTACACCTTC CASSLGPDRGNYGYTF
. . TRBJ1-4 TRBV6-5 TGTGCCAGCAGTCCCGGGGGGGCAACTAATGAAAAACTGTTTTTT CASSPGGATNEKLFF
TRBD1 . TRBJ1-5 TRBV2 TGTGCCAGCAGCAAACCCGGGACAGGGATCGACCAGCCCCAGCATTTT CASSKPGTGIDQPQHF
TRBD1 . TRBJ1-1 TRBV11-3 TGTGCCAGCAGCTTATACGGGACAGGTAAAGCTTTCTTT CASSLYGTGKAFF
TRBD2 . TRBJ2-1 TRBV7-2 TGTGCCAGCAGCTTAGTGGCTAGCGGGAGTAACAATGAGCAGTTCTTC CASSLVASGSNNEQFF
. . TRBJ2-1 TRBV20-1 TGCAGTGCTAGATATCAGGGGCTGGAGTTCTTC CSARYQGLEFF
TRBD1 . TRBJ2-6 TRBV18 TGTGCCAGCTCACCACCCGGGTTCCAGGGGGCCTCTGGGGCCAACGTCCTGACTTTC CASSPPGFQGASGANVLTF
. . TRBJ1-3 TRBV7-6 TGTGCCAGCAGCCCCGGACAGATCGGAAACACCATATATTTT CASSPGQIGNTIYF
. few TRBJ1-1 TRBV12-3/TRBV12-4 TGTGCCAGCAACCACCCGGGAGGGCCTGAAGCTTTCTTT CASNHPGGPEAFF
. once TRBJ1-2 TRBV3-1/TRBV3-2 TGTGCCAGCAGCCAAGCGTCAGGGAACTATGGCTACACCTTC CASSQASGNYGYTF
. once TRBJ2-1 TRBV29-1 TGCAGCTCTCCTAAGTACGGGAGCTCCTACAATGAGCAGTTCTTC CSSPKYGSSYNEQFF
. . TRBJ1-1 TRBV2 TGTGCCAGTTCTTACACTGAAGCTTTCTTT CASSYTEAFF